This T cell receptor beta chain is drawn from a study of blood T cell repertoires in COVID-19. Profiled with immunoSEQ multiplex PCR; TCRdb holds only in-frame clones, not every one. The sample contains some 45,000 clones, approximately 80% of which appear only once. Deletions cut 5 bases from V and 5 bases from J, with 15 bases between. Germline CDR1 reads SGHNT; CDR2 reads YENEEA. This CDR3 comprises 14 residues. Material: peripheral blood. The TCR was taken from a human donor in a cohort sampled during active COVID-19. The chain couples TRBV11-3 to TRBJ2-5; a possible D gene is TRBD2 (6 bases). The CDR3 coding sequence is TGTGCCAGCAGCACTCGGGACTCCCTGGAGACCCAGTACTTC. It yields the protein CASSTRDSLETQYF.